This T cell receptor (beta chain) was retrieved from a study of blood T cell repertoires in COVID-19. Study information: Samples came from the United States, Italy and Spain, spanning acute and convalescent COVID-19. T cells, B-cell-depleted T cells, or PBMCs supplied cDNA or gDNA.

V dropped 4 bases and J dropped 0 bases, with 14 bases sitting between them. The germline CDR1 and CDR2 sequences are SGDLS and YYNGEE. There are 15 residues in the CDR3. In the original analysis: Amplification with reference gene primers provided the estimates of nucleated cell counts. The data were produced by immunoSEQ multiplex PCR, yet TCRdb's version contains in-frame clones alone and is incomplete. V and J calls and clone size come straight from that table; D and trimming were deduced from the DNA. Among under 70,000 clones listed, around 88% were seen once. This receptor was identified in a woman in her 70s with acute or convalescent COVID-19. The specimen sequenced was peripheral blood. This chain links TRBV9 with TRBJ2-7; tentative D call: TRBD2 (6 bases). The CDR3 sequence: CASSPWRDGSYEQYF. DNA for the CDR3: TGTGCCAGCAGCCCATGGAGGGACGGCTCCTACGAGCAGTACTTC.